This entry lists 22 T cell receptor beta chains sequenced from one sample in a study of T cells after yellow fever vaccination. TCRdb itself ran the 5' RACE reads through MiXCR, one entry per CDR3 protein. The sample lists about 500,000 distinct CDR3 sequences, about 15% occurring once. The sequences come from PBMCs, collected less than 6 days after the first yellow fever vaccination. These receptor sequences come from a man aged 18 to 30 who received the YFV17D yellow fever vaccine.

This clonotype has a handful of counts. This chain links TRBV2 with TRBJ1-6, with D possibly matching TRBD1 (6 bases). From germline, CDR1 is SNHLY and CDR2 FYNNEI. The CDR3 has 14 residues. V lost 2 bases to trimming and J lost 4 bases, with 6 bases between them. The CDR3 DNA reads TGTGCCAGCAGTGAAAGGGGGTATAATTCACCCCTCCACTTT. Encoded protein: CASSERGYNSPLHF.

There are many counts of this clonotype. J is TRBJ2-5 and V is TRBV2; 7 bases map to TRBD2. With 8 bases clipped from V and 5 bases from J, the junction kept 14 bases outside the gene matches. The CDR3 sequence is 15 residues long. The germline V gene encodes CDR1 SNHLY and CDR2 FYNNEI. In DNA, the CDR3 is TGTGCCAGCCGTAAAGGGGCGGCCGGGGGGGAGACCCAGTACTTC. This gives the protein CASRKGAAGGETQYF.

As regards this clonotype: The limits of the CDR3 on the DNA are not certain, so only TCRdb's listed CDR3 is given. The genes are TRBV19 and TRBJ2-6. Both ends counted, the CDR3 spans 17 residues. The V gene's germline CDR1 is LNHDA and CDR2 SQIVND (reference sequence). CDR3 protein: CAPRSYGCYSGANVLTF.

The V call is TRBV7-3, the J call TRBJ1-3; D unclear. Per germline, CDR1 SGHTA and CDR2 FQGTGA. The CDR3 runs to 16 residues. V was cut by 5 bases and J by 0 bases, with 14 bases left in between. The CDR3 protein is CASSAGSLTSGNTIYF. The CDR3 coding sequence is TGTGCCAGCAGCGCGGGAAGCCTCACCTCTGGAAACACCATATATTTT.

This clonotype showed up many times. The V gene is TRBV20-1, the J gene TRBJ2-6, with D perhaps TRBD1 (5 bases). Germline V CDR1 and CDR2: DFQATT, SNEGSKA (reference sequence). Trimming pared 3 bases from V and 3 bases from J, leaving 15 bases between. This CDR3 is built from 16 residues. CDR3 region: CSASMSRVYGANVLTF. The CDR3 DNA follows: TGCAGTGCTAGCATGTCCAGGGTATATGGGGCCAACGTCCTGACTTTC.

In this sample, this clonotype turned up many times. The V and J genes are TRBV4-3 and TRBJ2-1; D is ambiguous. The CDR3 is made up of 15 amino acids. Trimming removed 7 bases at V and 0 bases at J, with 13 bases between. The germline CDR1 and CDR2 sequences are LGHNA and YSLEER. The chain's CDR3 is CASTPERSSYNEQFF. CDR3 in DNA: TGCGCCAGCACCCCAGAGCGAAGCTCCTACAATGAGCAGTTCTTC.

This clonotype was recorded a few times. The CDR3 nucleotides read TGTGCCAGCAGTGAACAACCCCTACTAGCGAGCAAAGAGACCCAGTACTTC. It specifies CASSEQPLLASKETQYF. V usage is TRBV6-1 and J usage is TRBJ2-5, with 7 bases matching TRBD2. This CDR3 comprises 17 residues. V dropped 2 bases and J dropped 3; count of bases not matched to a gene: 12. Germline V CDR1 and CDR2: MNHNS, SASEGT.

This clonotype was seen more than once but under ten times. The chain links TRBV21-1 to TRBJ1-2; the table names TRBD1, a call not compared with the DNA. TRBV21-1 is a pseudogene segment. The CDR3 runs 16 residues. The CDR3 DNA follows: TGTGCCAGCAGCAAAGTGGGGCCGGACAGGGGACGTGGCTACACCTTC. This sequence encodes CASSKVGPDRGRGYTF.

This clonotype was observed a handful of times. The DNA of the CDR3 is TGTGCCTGGAGTGTCCAAACAGATACTGGAAACACCATATATTTT. It is translated as CAWSVQTDTGNTIYF. The V gene is TRBV30, the J gene TRBJ1-3; D not resolved. The CDR3 loop spans 15 amino acids. Trimming stripped 0 bases from V and 2 bases from J, with 11 bases between. Germline loops: CDR1 GTSNPN, CDR2 SVGIG (reference sequence).

This clonotype was recorded a few times. This sequence joins TRBV4-1 and TRBJ2-7; TRBD2 matches 11 bases. CDR3 size: 15 residues. Trimming took 6 bases from V and 2 from J; bases not matched to a gene: 6. Germline V gives CDR1 MGHRA, CDR2 YSYEKL. Written as DNA, the CDR3 is TGCGCCAGCAGTACGACTAGCGGGGCCGCCTACGAGCAGTACGTC. It translates to CASSTTSGAAYEQYV.

J is TRBJ2-1 and V is TRBV13, with TRBD1 as a possible D gene (6 bases). The CDR3 sequence is 15 residues long. Trimming shortened V by 6 bases and J by 5 bases, and 17 bases separated the two germline ends. CDR1 PRHDT and CDR2 FYEKMQ come from the germline V gene (reference sequence). CDR3 loop: CASSEGQGLHNEQFF. The CDR3 DNA reads as TGTGCCAGCAGTGAAGGGCAGGGGCTACACAATGAGCAGTTCTTC. The full variable domain, in which reference TRBV13 and TRBJ2-1 provide the parts outside the CDR3, is AAGVIQSPRHLIKEKRETATLKCYPIPRHDTVYWYQQGPGQDPQFLISFYEKMQSDKGSIPDRFSAQQFSDYHSELNMSSLELGDSALYFCASSEGQGLHNEQFFGPGTRLTVL.

This clonotype was counted only a few times. The chain combines TRBV12-3 or TRBV12-4 with TRBJ2-2; the D gene is possibly TRBD2 (6 bases). The CDR3 has 15 residues. Trimming cost V 3 bases and J 1 base, with 9 bases left between them. CDR3 nucleotide sequence: TGTGCCAGCAGTTTCGGAGGGTGGAACACCGGGGAGCTGTTTTTT. As protein: CASSFGGWNTGELFF.

This clonotype occurred a few times. The rearrangement uses TRBV4-2 and TRBJ2-3; possibly TRBD2 for D (7 bases). Trimming removed 4 bases from V and 4 bases from J, with 18 bases in between. CDR1 and CDR2 (germline): LGHNA, YNFKEQ. This CDR3 spans 16 amino acids. This CDR3 reads CASSPRGGASADTQYF. The DNA of the CDR3 is TGTGCCAGCAGCCCTAGGGGGGGGGCGAGCGCAGATACGCAGTATTTT.

The chain has TRBV4-3 and TRBJ1-4; D remains unclear. CDR3 length: 17 residues. The V gene's germline CDR1 is LGHNA and CDR2 YSLEER. Trimming left V 3 bases short and J 0 bases short, with 14 bases between. The CDR3 nucleotides are TGCGCCAGCAGCCAGGACGGCACATTTGCAACTAATGAAAAACTGTTTTTT. Its protein is CASSQDGTFATNEKLFF.

The chain joins TRBV27 to TRBJ2-7; TRBD2 aligns across 7 bases. V lost 6 bases to trimming and J lost 3 bases; unmatched junction nucleotides: 8. The CDR3 length is 14 residues. CDR1 and CDR2 from the germline V gene are MNHEY and SMNVEV (reference sequence). The CDR3 DNA is TGTGCCAGCAGCCCCCTGGGGGAGGGCTACGAGCAGTACTTC. Residues: CASSPLGEGYEQYF.

This clonotype has only one observation. This rearrangement joins TRBV28 to TRBJ2-1; TRBD2 agrees at 9 bases. CDR1 and CDR2 (germline): MDHEN, SYDVKM. This CDR3 spans 18 amino acids. V lost 4 bases, J lost 0 bases, and 10 bases stayed unmatched. CDR3 protein: CASSSPASGVSSYNEQFF. For the CDR3, the DNA is TGTGCCAGCAGTTCCCCGGCTAGCGGGGTGAGCTCCTACAATGAGCAGTTCTTC.

This clonotype occurred a few times. The CDR3, as DNA: TGTGCCAGCAGCGAATCTAGGGGGCGCATTAACTATGGCTACACCTTC. Its translation: CASSESRGRINYGYTF. This chain uses TRBV6-1 with TRBJ1-2; 7 nucleotides match TRBD1. J gave up 1 base and V 6 bases, and 11 bases lay outside the gene matches. This CDR3 has 16 amino acids. Looked up from germline, CDR1 is MNHNS and CDR2 is SASEGT.

This clonotype appeared a few times. The chain has TRBV7-2 and TRBJ2-5; 8 nucleotides align to TRBD2. The V gene end was trimmed by 3 bases and the J gene end by 5 bases; junction bases not matched to a gene: 14. This CDR3 has 17 amino acids. Germline assignment: CDR1 SGHTA and CDR2 FQGNSA. CDR3 amino acids: CASSFGALAGFLETQYF. In DNA form, the CDR3 reads TGTGCCAGCAGCTTTGGGGCGTTAGCGGGGTTTTTGGAGACCCAGTACTTC.

The V gene is TRBV20-1, the J gene TRBJ1-4; D is unresolved. Trimming took off 5 bases at V and 7 bases at J, with 20 bases between the two ends. The CDR3 consists of 15 residues. In germline, CDR1 is DFQATT, CDR2 SNEGSKA (reference sequence). The CDR3 DNA is TGCAGTGCTCCCTTCCCTGAGTTGGGTGGTGAAAAACTGTTTTTT. Translating it yields CSAPFPELGGEKLFF.

The chain recombines TRBV20-1 with TRBJ1-2; D is ambiguous. This CDR3 has 9 residues. V dropped 3 bases and J dropped 8 bases, with 4 bases sitting between them. Germline CDR1 and CDR2: DFQATT and SNEGSKA (reference sequence). CDR3 in amino acids: CSARRGYTF. The CDR3 nucleotides are TGCAGTGCTAGGCGGGGCTACACCTTC.

Concerning this clonotype: An end of the junction does not agree with germline; a read error may underlie this. The chain combines TRBV7-7 with TRBJ2-1; TRBD2 matches at 10 bases. The CDR3 extends over 15 amino acids. Germline CDR1 SSHAT, CDR2 FNYEAQ (reference sequence). The CDR3 sequence: CASSSVSGGSNEQFF. The CDR3 region has the DNA TGTGCTAGCAGCTCCGTTAGCGGGGGGAGTAATGAGCAGTTCTTC.

In this sample, this clonotype turned up once. This CDR3 is missing its conserved last phenylalanine or tryptophan, likely due to a read error. This chain links TRBV7-2 with TRBJ2-7; TRBD2 aligns across 7 bases. Germline V gene lookup returns CDR1 SGHTA and CDR2 FQGNSA. V shed 9 bases and J 3 bases; nucleotides not matched to a gene: 8. This CDR3 spans 13 amino acids. The CDR3 nucleotides are TGTGCCAGTTCACTTGGGGGGGTCTACGAGCAGTACCTC. Amino acid sequence: CASSLGGVYEQYL.